Following are 7 T cell receptor beta chains from one sample sequenced in a study of blood T cell repertoires in COVID-19. Here immunoSEQ multiplex PCR was the method, and the copy in TCRdb shows in-frame clones only, minus some. The sample has around 77,000 clones, roughly 90% seen once. Specimen: peripheral blood. These receptors were taken from a woman aged 80 or over with active or convalescent COVID-19.

The rearrangement links TRBV27 to TRBJ2-2; maybe TRBD2 (5 bases). The CDR3 length is 14 residues. The germline V gene has CDR1 MNHEY and CDR2 SMNVEV (reference sequence). V dropped 7 bases and J dropped 3 bases, with 12 bases sitting between them. DNA of the CDR3: TGTGCCAGCACCGTTGAGGGATACACCGGGGAGCTGTTTTTT. Translated: CASTVEGYTGELFF.

This chain uses TRBV13 with TRBJ2-1, with TRBD2 matching over 10 bases. Germline loops: CDR1 PRHDT, CDR2 FYEKMQ (reference sequence). V shed 2 bases, J shed 8 bases, and the junction held 6 bases outside the gene matches. The CDR3 extends over 15 amino acids. The CDR3 region has the DNA TGTGCCAGCAGCTTAAAAGCGGGGGGGCCCCATGAGCAGTTCTTC. It encodes CASSLKAGGPHEQFF.

V usage is TRBV7-3 and J usage is TRBJ1-2; 11 positions match TRBD1. With 5 bases clipped from V and 6 bases from J, the junction kept 5 bases outside the gene matches. The germline V gene encodes CDR1 SGHTA and CDR2 FQGTGA. The CDR3 contains 14 residues. The CDR3: CASSGVGQGDGYTF. CDR3 DNA: TGTGCCAGCAGCGGCGTGGGACAGGGGGATGGCTACACCTTC.

This chain joins TRBV7-9 and TRBJ2-7; the D is unclear. The CDR3 length is 11 residues. Germline V gene lookup returns CDR1 SEHNR and CDR2 FQNEAQ (reference sequence). Trimming shortened V by 5 bases and J by 6 bases, and 8 bases separated the two germline ends. CDR3 residues: CASSPIPEQYF. In DNA form, the CDR3 reads TGTGCCAGCAGCCCCATTCCCGAGCAGTACTTC.

This chain joins TRBV12-3 or TRBV12-4 and TRBJ1-5; 10 bases fit TRBD1. The CDR3 runs to 12 residues. Germline trimming cut 8 bases from V and 8 bases from J; bases unmatched to any gene: 3. The CDR3 loop reads CASGTGVEPQHF. The DNA of the CDR3 is TGTGCCAGCGGGACAGGGGTAGAGCCCCAGCATTTT.

Only one count was recorded for this clone. This chain's CDR3 is CATSDLREEGDTQYF. CDR3 in DNA: TGTGCCACCAGTGATTTGCGGGAAGAGGGAGATACGCAGTATTTT. This chain links TRBV24-1 with TRBJ2-3, with a weak D call TRBD2 (5 bases). The germline CDR1 and CDR2 sequences are KGHDR and SFDVKD. Trimming cost V 0 bases and J 5 bases, with 11 bases left between them. The CDR3 loop spans 15 amino acids.

The chain couples TRBV4-1 to TRBJ1-4; TRBD1 is a possible D gene (6 bases). The V gene's germline CDR1 is MGHRA and CDR2 YSYEKL. CDR3 length: 17 residues. V lost 5 bases, J lost 5 bases, and 21 bases lay in between. The CDR3 region is CASSYPSTGIENEKLFF. CDR3 bases: TGCGCCAGCAGCTACCCATCAACAGGGATTGAAAATGAAAAACTGTTTTTT.